This entry describes one TCR beta chain. Its cognate antigen is unknown. One junction end disagrees with the germline gene, perhaps due to a read error. This sample is part of a study of blood T cells in healthy people across ages. At the level of the study: Template switching caught about one barcoded beta molecule for each two T cells. Study results and limitations: Age showed a roughly linear inverse relationship with TCR beta diversity per million T cells.

Collection of around 10 milliliters of peripheral blood was performed for each donor. Primed by a sample-barcoded 5' primer and a J-beta primer mix, a second PCR proceeded for about 7 to 11 cycles. Tags on each cDNA molecule came from a template-switch adaptor with 12 random nucleotides. TCRdb recomputed calls from the 5' RACE reads with MiXCR, one row per CDR3 protein. The sample holds 600,000 to 850,000 distinct CDR3 sequences, around 40% seen once. Germline assignment: CDR1 SGHRS and CDR2 YFSETQ. This CDR3 region has 16 residues. Sequencing was performed on blood. This chain connects TRBV5-1 to TRBJ2-4, with TRBD2 matching over 8 bases. The source is a woman aged 60-70 years in good health. The CDR3 sequence is CAGSQRTGGAKNIQYF. Written as DNA, the CDR3 is TGCGCCGGCAGCCAACGGACGGGGGGGGCCAAAAACATTCAGTACTTC.